This T cell receptor (beta chain) was recovered during a study of shared clonotypes between healthy human individuals. At the level of the study: Each donor's CD4 naive and CD4 memory cells filled three plates apiece, CD8 naive two, and CD8 memory one.

The sorted-subset replicate PCRs were given 150 to 200 ng DNA, which is approximately 30,000 T cell genomes. Clones were sequenced by immunoSEQ multiplex PCR, and TCRdb holds only the in-frame ones, with some missing. The sample lists 2,500,000 or so clones; roughly nine tenths were seen once. With regard to this clone: The antigen remains unidentified.

Study-wide results and caveats: Larger estimated richness was generally seen in naive subsets than in memory subsets. Rarefaction demonstrated incomplete sorted-subset sequencing despite large depth.

Looked up from germline, CDR1 is MNHNS and CDR2 is SASEGT. The length of the CDR3 is 14 residues. Trimming left V 7 bases short and J 0 bases short, with 13 bases between. The TCR originated in a young man in good health. This chain links TRBV6-1 with TRBJ2-7; D not resolved. Sequencing used naive CD4+ T cells sorted from blood. As to subset: CD45RA+ positively selected. CDR3 region: CASTGRISSYEQYF. In nucleotides, the CDR3 is TGTGCCAGCACCGGACGGATCAGCTCCTACGAGCAGTACTTC.